The 23 T cell receptor beta chains given below trace back to one sample, sequenced in a study of blood T cell repertoires in COVID-19. Libraries were prepared by immunoSEQ multiplex PCR; TCRdb keeps only in-frame clonotypes and omits some of them. Found here are under 200,000 clones, roughly 88% of them singletons; the top ten hold more than 7%. Sequenced sample: peripheral blood. The receptors here all came from an elderly woman with active or convalescent COVID-19.

This chain links TRBV6-6 with TRBJ1-6; 7 bases fit TRBD1. J gave up 9 bases and V 5 bases, and 7 bases lay outside the gene matches. Germline assignment: CDR1 MNHNY and CDR2 SVGAGI (reference sequence). The CDR3 loop spans 14 amino acids. The CDR3 nucleotides are TGTGCCAGCAGTGGGCAGGGGGAGCGTTCACCCCTCCACTTT. Translated, it gives CASSGQGERSPLHF.

The V and J genes are TRBV30 and TRBJ1-2, with D possibly being TRBD1 (5 bases). This CDR3 comprises 13 residues. V was pared by 0 bases and J by 2 bases, with 7 bases between. Germline V lookup: CDR1 GTSNPN, CDR2 SVGIG (reference sequence). CDR3 DNA: TGTGCCTGGAGTGTACAGGTCAACTATGGCTACACCTTC. Its translation is CAWSVQVNYGYTF.

This chain joins TRBV6-5 and TRBJ1-5, with D perhaps matching TRBD1 (6 bases). This CDR3 comprises 13 residues. Germline V gene data show CDR1 as MNHEY and CDR2 as SVGAGI. V shed 7 bases and J shed 3 bases, with 10 bases lying between them. The CDR3 sequence is CASKTGYNQPQHF. The CDR3 DNA sequence: TGTGCCAGCAAGACAGGCTACAATCAGCCCCAGCATTTT.

The chain uses TRBV3-1 (or the pseudogene TRBV3-2) and TRBJ2-1; 10 bases align to TRBD2. The ends lost 4 bases at V and 2 bases at J; junction bases unmatched: 2. Germline-derived CDR1 and CDR2 are LGHDT and YNNKEL (reference sequence). This CDR3 has 15 amino acids. The CDR3 DNA sequence: TGTGCCAGCAGCCCAAGCGGGGGGGCCTACAATGAGCAGTTCTTC. Translation gives CASSPSGGAYNEQFF.

Regarding this clone: Other DNA sequences in the sample encode the same CDR3. This chain uses TRBV7-9 with TRBJ1-1, with D unclear. The V gene lost 1 base and the J gene lost 1 base, with 4 bases spanning the gap. The V gene's germline CDR1 is SEHNR and CDR2 FQNEAQ (reference sequence). The CDR3 is made up of 13 amino acids. In nucleotides, the CDR3 is TGTGCCAGCAGCTTAGGAGAGAACACTGAAGCTTTCTTT. This codes for CASSLGENTEAFF.

The chain carries TRBV4-3 and TRBJ1-4; D call uncertain. Looked up from germline, CDR1 is LGHNA and CDR2 is YSLEER. This CDR3 is 14 amino acids long. The germline V and J ends were trimmed by 6 bases and 7 bases, with 15 bases remaining between them. The DNA for the CDR3 is TGCGCCAGCAGAGCCAATCTCCGAGCTGAAAAACTGTTTTTT. Its translation is CASRANLRAEKLFF.

The chain couples TRBV6-6 to TRBJ2-7, with D possibly TRBD1 on 5 matching bases. CDR3 length: 14 amino acids. The V gene lost 7 bases and the J gene lost 1 base, with 14 bases spanning the gap. Germline V gene data show CDR1 as MNHNY and CDR2 as SVGAGI (reference sequence). The CDR3 DNA sequence: TGTGCCAGCACCCCCAGGGTTCCTTCCTACGAGCAGTACTTC. This translates into CASTPRVPSYEQYF.

This clone occurred a few times. The rearrangement uses TRBV29-1 and TRBJ2-2; D gene unclear. Germline loops: CDR1 SQVTM, CDR2 ANQGSEA. The CDR3 consists of 11 residues. V dropped 7 bases and J dropped 1 base, with 4 bases sitting between them. The CDR3 spells CSARNTGELFF. In DNA, the CDR3 is TGCAGCGCTAGGAACACCGGGGAGCTGTTTTTT.

This clone was recorded once. The V gene is TRBV5-8, the J gene TRBJ1-2; 7 bases match TRBD1. The CDR3 is made up of 14 amino acids. The germline V gene has CDR1 SGHTS and CDR2 YDEGEE. J lost 3 bases, V lost 4 bases, and 6 bases had no gene match. CDR3 in amino acids: CASSPTGTDYGYTF. The CDR3 nucleotides read TGTGCCAGCAGCCCAACCGGGACAGACTATGGCTACACCTTC.

This clone was seen a handful of times. This chain links TRBV24-1 with TRBJ2-1, with 9 nucleotides matching TRBD1. There are 16 residues in the CDR3. The germline gives CDR1 KGHDR, CDR2 SFDVKD. With V trimmed by 5 bases and J by 1 base, 5 bases remained unmatched. This CDR3 is CATSAGTGRSYNEQFF. In nucleotides, the CDR3 is TGTGCCACCAGTGCTGGGACAGGGAGATCCTACAATGAGCAGTTCTTC.

This sequence joins TRBV24-1 and TRBJ1-2; weak D call: TRBD1 (6 bases). The CDR3 loop spans 16 amino acids. Germline CDR1 reads KGHDR; CDR2 reads SFDVKD. With 0 bases removed from V and 4 bases from J, the gap between germline ends came to 14 bases. The CDR3 nucleotides read TGTGCCACCAGTGATTTGTGGGAGACAGGAGTCTATGGCTACACCTTC. The encoded protein is CATSDLWETGVYGYTF.

This clone was seen a few times. The rearrangement joins TRBV9 to TRBJ1-2; D is perhaps TRBD1 (5 bases). Deletions cut 0 bases from V and 2 bases from J, with 14 bases between. CDR1 SGDLS and CDR2 YYNGEE come from the germline V gene. CDR3 length: 16 residues. The DNA of the CDR3 is TGTGCCAGCAGCGTAGGATCCAGGGAGGTAAACTATGGCTACACCTTC. Translated, it gives CASSVGSREVNYGYTF.

This clone was detected a few times. The V gene is TRBV12-5, the J gene TRBJ2-7; 12 positions match TRBD1. Germline V gene lookup returns CDR1 LGHNT and CDR2 FRNRAP. The CDR3 contains 16 residues. The junction had 5 bases not matched to a gene; V was cut back by 0 bases and J by 5 bases. The CDR3 nucleotides are TGTGCTAGTGGTTTGGTCACCGGGACAGGGGGCCACGAGCAGTACTTC. It specifies CASGLVTGTGGHEQYF. Full variable domain (missing parts from reference TRBV12-5 and TRBJ2-7): DARVTQTPRHKVTEMGQEVTMRCQPILGHNTVFWYRQTMMQGLELLAYFRNRAPLDDSGMPKDRFSAEMPDATLATLKIQPSEPRDSAVYFCASGLVTGTGGHEQYFGPGTRLTVT.

The chain is built from TRBV6-5 and TRBJ1-3, with TRBD1 matching 8 bases. The V segment lost 6 bases and the J segment 2 bases; nucleotides outside the gene matches: 6. Germline loops: CDR1 MNHEY, CDR2 SVGAGI. CDR3 length: 15 amino acids. The CDR3 is CASSPWTGPGNTIYF. The DNA of the CDR3 is TGTGCCAGCAGCCCGTGGACAGGGCCTGGAAACACCATATATTTT.

The V call is TRBV28, the J call TRBJ2-5; TRBD2 agrees at 7 bases. There are 16 residues in the CDR3. The ends lost 5 bases at V and 2 bases at J; junction bases unmatched: 11. The germline V gene encodes CDR1 MDHEN and CDR2 SYDVKM. The chain's CDR3 is CASSPRTSVYQETQYF. The CDR3 coding sequence is TGTGCCAGCAGTCCCCGTACTAGCGTTTATCAAGAGACCCAGTACTTC.

The chain uses TRBV7-9 and TRBJ2-7, with D perhaps TRBD1 (6 bases). V lost 4 bases, J lost 0 bases, and 10 bases lay in between. CDR1 and CDR2 (germline): SEHNR, FQNEAQ (reference sequence). The CDR3 loop spans 14 amino acids. CDR3 sequence: CASSSGQSSYEQYF. CDR3 nucleotides: TGTGCCAGCAGCTCCGGACAGAGCTCCTACGAGCAGTACTTC.

The rearrangement uses TRBV5-1 and TRBJ1-2; D possibly corresponds to TRBD1 (6 bases). The CDR3 is made up of 13 amino acids. From germline, CDR1 is SGHRS and CDR2 YFSETQ. Trimming left V 5 bases short and J 6 bases short, with 14 bases between. CDR3 sequence (DNA): TGCGCCAGCAGAATCGACAGGCCGGATGGCTACACCTTC. This gives the protein CASRIDRPDGYTF.

V gene TRBV12-3 or TRBV12-4 combines with J gene TRBJ2-7; maybe TRBD2 (6 bases). This CDR3 region has 12 residues. V was clipped by 7 bases and J by 6 bases, with 13 bases between them. In DNA, the CDR3 is TGTGCCAGCAATTTGGGGGGTCCCGAGCAGTACTTC. It translates to CASNLGGPEQYF.

About this clone itself: Distinct nucleotide sequences in the sample also encode this CDR3. The chain combines TRBV3-1 (or the pseudogene TRBV3-2) with TRBJ1-2; unclear D gene. CDR1 and CDR2 from the germline V gene are LGHDT and YNNKEL (reference sequence). Trimming shortened V by 0 bases and J by 4 bases, and 9 bases separated the two germline ends. The CDR3 contains 14 residues. This CDR3 is CASSQDRGGYGYTF. The CDR3 bases are TGTGCCAGCAGCCAAGATCGGGGAGGCTATGGCTACACCTTC.

This chain joins TRBV19 and TRBJ2-4; 9 bases fit TRBD1. The CDR3 length is 15 residues. The ends lost 8 bases at V and 2 bases at J; junction bases unmatched: 7. Germline CDR1 and CDR2: LNHDA and SQIVND (reference sequence). For the CDR3, the DNA is TGTGCCAGTGGTCACGGACAGGGGTCCAAAAACATTCAGTACTTC. This encodes CASGHGQGSKNIQYF.

The chain carries TRBV27 and TRBJ2-7; TRBD1 matches at 8 bases. V shed 4 bases, J shed 2 bases, and the junction held 7 bases outside the gene matches. CDR3 size: 15 residues. Germline values: CDR1 MNHEY, CDR2 SMNVEV (reference sequence). CDR3 bases: TGTGCCAGCAGTTCCGAGACAGGGGCAACCTACGAGCAGTACTTC. Its translation is CASSSETGATYEQYF.

The V and J genes are TRBV12-3 or TRBV12-4 and TRBJ1-1; 7 bases are shared with TRBD1. The CDR3 runs to 13 residues. The V segment lost 6 bases and the J segment 5 bases; nucleotides outside the gene matches: 6. Written as DNA, the CDR3 is TGTGCCAGCAGAGTTTCAGGGGGTACTGAAGCTTTCTTT. This translates into CASRVSGGTEAFF.

V and J are TRBV5-5 and TRBJ1-3; no firm D call. The V end was cut by 3 bases, the J end by 0 bases, with 19 bases between. This CDR3 spans 18 amino acids. CDR1 SGHKS and CDR2 YYEKEE come from the germline V gene (reference sequence). The CDR3 nucleotides are TGTGCCAGCAGCTCTCGAAGAACTACGGGTAACTCTGGAAACACCATATATTTT. Translated: CASSSRRTTGNSGNTIYF.